Below are 16 T cell receptor beta chains sequenced from a single sample in a study of OX40 agonist ivuxolimab in advanced cancers. The repertoire was sequenced with immunoSEQ multiplex PCR; TCRdb's copy has only in-frame clones and lacks some. Among under 85,000 clones, 91% were seen once, and the ten largest hold approximately 0.3%. The sample was CD4+ or CD8+ T cells sorted from blood, taken in a trial of the OX40 agonist ivuxolimab. The receptors were gathered from an adult with an advanced solid tumor such as melanoma, head and neck, liver or kidney cancer.

The chain has TRBV30 and TRBJ1-2, with a tentative D call TRBD1 (6 bases). Germline assignment: CDR1 GTSNPN and CDR2 SVGIG (reference sequence). With 1 base removed from V and 4 bases from J, the gap between germline ends came to 7 bases. The CDR3 consists of 12 residues. Here the CDR3 reads CAWSEGGYGYTF. Here the CDR3 DNA reads TGTGCCTGGAGTGAGGGGGGCTATGGCTACACCTTC.

The rearrangement uses TRBV6-5 and TRBJ1-3; D is perhaps TRBD1 (5 bases). The germline V gene encodes CDR1 MNHEY and CDR2 SVGAGI. Trimming removed 6 bases at V and 2 bases at J, with 11 bases between. CDR3 size: 14 residues. In nucleotides, the CDR3 is TGTGCCAGCAGAGGGACCACAGCTGGAAACACCATATATTTT. Protein: CASRGTTAGNTIYF.

The J gene is TRBJ1-1, the V gene TRBV9; a weak D match, TRBD1 (5 bases). CDR3 length equals 17 residues. Between the trimmed V and J ends, which lost 4 bases and 0 bases, there was a span of 19 bases. Germline values: CDR1 SGDLS, CDR2 YYNGEE. The CDR3 DNA reads as TGTGCCAGCAGCCTAGGGGCAGGGCCACCCATGAACACTGAAGCTTTCTTT. Its protein is CASSLGAGPPMNTEAFF.

The chain has TRBV6-5 and TRBJ2-3; perhaps TRBD1 as D (6 bases). The ends were cut back, 2 bases at V and 12 bases at J, with 15 bases in the middle. The CDR3 contains 13 residues. The germline gives CDR1 MNHEY, CDR2 SVGAGI. CDR3 DNA: TGTGCCAGCAGTTACGATCCCGGGACAAGTCAGTATTTT. This codes for CASSYDPGTSQYF.

The CDR3 here is CASSVGAVVETQYF. For the CDR3, the DNA is TGTGCCAGCAGCGTTGGGGCAGTAGTAGAGACCCAGTACTTC. The chain links TRBV5-4 to TRBJ2-5, with a weak D call TRBD1 (5 bases). This CDR3 contains 14 residues. CDR1 and CDR2 (germline): SGHNT, YYREEE (reference sequence). Trimming stripped 4 bases from V and 4 bases from J, with 14 bases between.

The chain employs TRBV18 and TRBJ2-2; no clear D gene. V lost 4 bases, J lost 0 bases, and 6 bases lay in between. The V gene's germline CDR1 is KGHSH and CDR2 LQKENI. The CDR3 runs 14 residues. For the CDR3, the DNA is TGTGCCAGCTCACAGGGCTCGAACACCGGGGAGCTGTTTTTT. Translating it yields CASSQGSNTGELFF.

This chain connects TRBV18 to TRBJ1-1; D gene unclear. CDR1 is KGHSH, CDR2 LQKENI, per germline. The CDR3 has 15 amino acids. Trimming cost V 4 bases and J 2 bases, with 14 bases left between them. The CDR3 sequence is CASSRFIESNTEAFF. The CDR3 DNA reads as TGTGCCAGCTCACGGTTTATAGAGAGTAACACTGAAGCTTTCTTT.

The chain uses TRBV27 and TRBJ1-1, with unresolved D. Germline CDR1 is MNHEY and CDR2 is SMNVEV (reference sequence). V lost 6 bases, J lost 0 bases, and 11 bases lay in between. This CDR3 has 14 residues. In DNA form, the CDR3 reads TGTGCCAGCAGAGGTGACGGATTGAACACTGAAGCTTTCTTT. Protein product: CASRGDGLNTEAFF.

This chain joins TRBV2 and TRBJ2-7; 7 positions agree with TRBD2. Losses at the gene ends were 10 bases for V and 5 bases for J; bases not matched to a gene: 11. This CDR3 spans 13 amino acids. Germline V gives CDR1 SNHLY, CDR2 FYNNEI. In DNA form, the CDR3 reads TGTGCCACGAGAGCGGGATTGGGCAACGAGCAGTACTTC. Amino acid sequence: CATRAGLGNEQYF.

This clone was found once. The J gene is TRBJ2-1, the V gene TRBV19; 8 bases agree with TRBD2. V shed 0 bases and J 7 bases; nucleotides not matched to a gene: 8. Germline-derived CDR1 and CDR2 are LNHDA and SQIVND (reference sequence). This CDR3 has 16 amino acids. The CDR3 protein is CASSIDRLAGWNEQFF. CDR3 in DNA: TGTGCCAGTAGTATAGACCGATTAGCGGGATGGAATGAGCAGTTCTTC.

The chain couples TRBV7-9 to TRBJ1-2; D not resolved. Germline lookup yields CDR1 SEHNR and CDR2 FQNEAQ (reference sequence). The CDR3 extends over 11 amino acids. V was pared by 5 bases and J by 12 bases, with 13 bases between. CDR3 sequence: CASSLLDGDTF. The CDR3 nucleotides read TGTGCCAGCAGCCTACTGGACGGAGACACCTTC.

The sample holds a few counts of this clone. The chain joins TRBV25-1 to TRBJ1-2, with D perhaps matching TRBD1 (5 bases). The CDR3 spans 12 residues. V was shortened by 6 bases and J by 5 bases, with 10 bases between the two germline ends. Germline-derived CDR1 and CDR2 are MGHDK and SYGVNS. The CDR3, as DNA: TGTGCCAGCAGCCTAGACAGTTATGGCTACACCTTC. It specifies CASSLDSYGYTF.

V and J are TRBV13 and TRBJ2-7, with D perhaps assigned TRBD1 or TRBD2 (6 bases each). V was pared by 5 bases and J by 2 bases, with 13 bases between. The germline CDR1 and CDR2 sequences are PRHDT and FYEKMQ (reference sequence). This CDR3 comprises 14 residues. The CDR3 coding sequence is TGTGCCAGCAGCCTAGTAAGGGGGGCCTACGAGCAGTACTTC. It specifies CASSLVRGAYEQYF.

This chain uses TRBV4-1 with TRBJ2-2; 8 bases are a match to TRBD1. This CDR3 comprises 16 residues. V lost 3 bases, J lost 5 bases, and 8 bases stayed unmatched. Germline V CDR1 and CDR2: MGHRA, YSYEKL. CDR3 in DNA: TGCGCCAGCAGCCAGGATACTCAGGGGGCAACCGGGGAGCTGTTTTTT. This translates into CASSQDTQGATGELFF.

Only one count was recorded for this clone. The V and J genes are TRBV19 and TRBJ1-4; 12 bases align to TRBD1. The CDR3 length is 15 residues. With V trimmed by 5 bases and J by 10 bases, 8 bases remained unmatched. The germline V gene encodes CDR1 LNHDA and CDR2 SQIVND (reference sequence). The CDR3 DNA is TGTGCCAGTAGTCCAGAGGGGACAGGGGGCGTAAAACTGTTTTTT. Translated, it gives CASSPEGTGGVKLFF.

The chain carries TRBV5-6 and TRBJ2-2; D is possibly TRBD2 (6 bases). The germline gives CDR1 SGHDT, CDR2 YYEEEE. There are 12 residues in the CDR3. Trimming took 5 bases from V and 5 from J, leaving 7 bases between them. CDR3 residues: CASSRGTGELFF. The CDR3 DNA reads TGTGCCAGCAGTCGGGGGACCGGGGAGCTGTTTTTT.